These 6 T cell receptor beta chains share one sample of origin, sequenced in a study of CD4 T cell repertoires in COVID-19. Sequenced by immunoSEQ multiplex PCR; TCRdb stores in-frame clones only, minus some. The table shows about 22,000 clones, with around 90% occurring only once. The memory T cells were sequenced right after ex vivo isolation, without culture. The sequenced sample was central memory CD4+ T cells from blood, obtained before the COVID-19 pandemic. These receptors were collected from a human donor who had COVID-19.

This rearrangement joins TRBV5-1 to TRBJ2-7; 10 bases are a match to TRBD1. This CDR3 has 15 amino acids. V shed 5 bases, J shed 2 bases, and the junction held 7 bases outside the gene matches. The germline V gene has CDR1 SGHRS and CDR2 YFSETQ. The CDR3 protein is CASSPGQGNTYEQYF. The DNA for the CDR3 is TGCGCCAGCAGTCCGGGACAGGGGAACACCTACGAGCAGTACTTC. Variable domain in full (rest from reference TRBV5-1 and TRBJ2-7): KAGVTQTPRYLIKTRGQQVTLSCSPISGHRSVSWYQQTPGQGLQFLFEYFSETQRNKGNFPGRFSGRQFSNSRSEMNVSTLELGDSALYLCASSPGQGNTYEQYFGPGTRLTVT.

The rearrangement joins TRBV18 to TRBJ1-1, with D unresolved. V gave up 6 bases and J gave up 4 bases, with 12 bases separating them. Per the germline V gene, CDR1 is KGHSH and CDR2 is LQKENI. The CDR3 consists of 13 residues. Here the CDR3 DNA reads TGTGCCAGCTCCGGGGTCAAAGGCACTGAAGCTTTCTTT. Its translation: CASSGVKGTEAFF.

The chain recombines TRBV29-1 with TRBJ1-1; no clear D. This CDR3 region has 13 residues. The ends were cut back, 7 bases at V and 3 bases at J, with 15 bases in the middle. Germline V gives CDR1 SQVTM, CDR2 ANQGSEA. The CDR3 loop reads CSAPGVGDTEAFF. The DNA of the CDR3 is TGCAGCGCCCCCGGGGTCGGGGACACTGAAGCTTTCTTT.

V gene TRBV5-1 combines with J gene TRBJ2-2; 8 bases are a match to TRBD2. CDR1 SGHRS and CDR2 YFSETQ come from the germline V gene. After removal of 2 bases from V and 6 bases from J, the junction contained 3 bases not matched to a gene. CDR3 length equals 14 residues. CDR3 DNA: TGCGCCAGCAGCTTTCTAGCGGGCCCCGGGGAGCTGTTTTTT. Translating it yields CASSFLAGPGELFF.

The rearrangement uses TRBV11-2 and TRBJ2-3; TRBD2 matches 11 bases. The J segment lost 5 bases and the V segment lost 2 bases, leaving 9 bases of the junction unmatched. Germline loops: CDR1 SGHAT, CDR2 FQNNGV. The CDR3 length is 17 residues. Written as DNA, the CDR3 is TGTGCCAGCAGCTTACTGGCGACTAGCGGGGAGGTAGATACGCAGTATTTT. It specifies CASSLLATSGEVDTQYF.

The V call is TRBV7-2, the J call TRBJ2-7, with a tentative D call TRBD1 (6 bases). V was shortened by 5 bases and J by 3 bases, with 17 bases between the two germline ends. This CDR3 comprises 15 residues. The V gene's germline CDR1 is SGHTA and CDR2 FQGNSA. The DNA of the CDR3 is TGTGCCAGCAGCATCCAGCAGGGGCACGACTACGAGCAGTACTTC. It specifies CASSIQQGHDYEQYF.